This T cell receptor (beta chain) derives from a study of blood T cell repertoires in COVID-19. At the level of the study: Acute and convalescent COVID-19 samples came from the United States, Italy and Spain. Nucleic acid was either cDNA or gDNA, and it came from T cells, B-cell-depleted T cells, or PBMCs.

Libraries were prepared by immunoSEQ multiplex PCR; TCRdb keeps only in-frame clonotypes and omits some of them. The table includes 250,000 to 300,000 clones, over 75% detected once. J lost 4 bases, V lost 3 bases, and 5 bases had no gene match. CDR1 and CDR2 from the germline V gene are SGHTA and FQGNSA. This CDR3 has 15 residues. The chain recombines TRBV7-2 with TRBJ2-1, with 8 bases fitting TRBD2. This TCR was sampled from a woman aged 25 to 39 with acute or convalescent COVID-19. Sequencing was carried out using peripheral blood. CDR3 sequence: CASSFTSGGYNEQFF. CDR3 bases: TGTGCCAGCAGCTTTACGTCGGGAGGGTACAATGAGCAGTTCTTC.